Below are 9 T cell receptor beta chains sequenced from a single sample in a study of shared clonotypes between healthy human individuals. Assay: immunoSEQ multiplex PCR; the TCRdb copy retains only in-frame clones and omits some. The sample holds 950,000 to 1,300,000 clones, 60% to 80% seen once. Sequencing used memory CD4+ T cells sorted from blood. The subset: CD45RA-negative fraction. The receptors come from a man between 18 and 29 years old in good health.

The V and J genes are TRBV7-2 and TRBJ1-5, with 8 bases that match TRBD1. Germline-derived CDR1 and CDR2 are SGHTA and FQGNSA. The junction had 5 bases not matched to a gene; V was cut back by 3 bases and J by 4 bases. The CDR3 spans 15 residues. CDR3 DNA sequence: TGTGCCAGCAGCTTTTCACAGGGGGGAAATCAGCCCCAGCATTTT. It codes for CASSFSQGGNQPQHF. The whole variable domain, remainder taken from reference TRBV7-2 and TRBJ1-5, is GAGVSQSPSNKVTEKGKDVELRCDPISGHTALYWYRQSLGQGLEFLIYFQGNSAPDKSGLPSDRFSAERTGGSVSTLTIQRTQQEDSAVYLCASSFSQGGNQPQHFGDGTRLSIL.

CDR3 coding DNA: TGTGCCAGCAGGTCGACAGATAATTCACCCCTCCACTTT. Protein product: CASRSTDNSPLHF. The rearrangement uses TRBV28 and TRBJ1-6; D is possibly TRBD1 (5 bases). This CDR3 has 13 amino acids. V was clipped by 6 bases and J by 5 bases, with 8 bases between them. The germline V gene has CDR1 MDHEN and CDR2 SYDVKM. The variable domain in full, with the rest retrieved from reference TRBV28 and TRBJ1-6, is DVKVTQSSRYLVKRTGEKVFLECVQDMDHENMFWYRQDPGLGLRLIYFSYDVKMKEKGDIPEGYSVSREKKERFSLILESASTNQTSMYLCASRSTDNSPLHFGNGTRLTVT.

This clone was seen once. This chain connects TRBV11-2 to TRBJ2-7; D unresolved. Germline V gene data show CDR1 as SGHAT and CDR2 as FQNNGV. This CDR3 region has 13 residues. V lost 1 base, J lost 3 bases, and 7 bases lay in between. CDR3 residues: CASSLGDLYEQYF. The DNA of the CDR3 is TGTGCCAGCAGCTTAGGCGACCTCTACGAGCAGTACTTC.

The chain is built from TRBV4-2 and TRBJ2-7; TRBD1 aligns across 7 bases. V shed 1 base, J shed 3 bases, and the junction held 3 bases outside the gene matches. The CDR3 has 14 residues. The V gene's germline CDR1 is LGHNA and CDR2 YNFKEQ. CDR3 residues: CASSQAGQHYEQYF. CDR3 nucleotides: TGTGCCAGCAGCCAAGCGGGACAGCACTACGAGCAGTACTTC.

The chain employs TRBV19 and TRBJ2-5; 9 nucleotides agree with TRBD1. The CDR3 is 13 amino acids. Losses at the gene ends were 6 bases for V and 5 bases for J; bases not matched to a gene: 4. Germline V gene lookup returns CDR1 LNHDA and CDR2 SQIVND (reference sequence). The CDR3 DNA follows: TGTGCCAGTAGGGACAGGGGAGTTGAGACCCAGTACTTC. This codes for CASRDRGVETQYF.

The chain uses TRBV4-3 and TRBJ2-1; tentative D call: TRBD2 (5 bases). The V and J ends lost 0 bases and 2 bases respectively, with 11 bases between them. This CDR3 has 16 amino acids. Germline V gives CDR1 LGHNA, CDR2 YSLEER. The CDR3 sequence is CASSQDPSGTYNEQFF. The DNA for the CDR3 is TGCGCCAGCAGCCAAGATCCCAGCGGTACCTACAATGAGCAGTTCTTC.

Only a few counts were recorded for this clone. The chain carries TRBV11-3 and TRBJ1-1; D not certain. The CDR3 is 16 amino acids. Per the germline V gene, CDR1 is SGHNT and CDR2 is YENEEA. Trimming shortened V by 10 bases and J by 1 base, and 22 bases separated the two germline ends. CDR3 in amino acids: CATKSPPGGRNTEAFF. The CDR3 DNA follows: TGTGCCACCAAGTCCCCCCCGGGAGGAAGGAACACTGAAGCTTTCTTT. The complete variable domain, with remaining parts taken from reference TRBV11-3 and TRBJ1-1, reads EAGVVQSPRYKIIEKKQPVAFWCNPISGHNTLYWYLQNLGQGPELLIRYENEEAVDDSQLPKDRFSAERLKGVDSTLKIQPAELGDSAVYLCATKSPPGGRNTEAFFGQGTRLTVV.

The rearrangement joins TRBV7-9 to TRBJ1-4; perhaps TRBD1 as D (6 bases). V lost 1 base, J lost 0 bases, and 6 bases lay in between. Germline CDR1 is SEHNR and CDR2 is FQNEAQ (reference sequence). The CDR3 length is 15 residues. The CDR3 region is CASSLGQATNEKLFF. The CDR3 nucleotides are TGTGCCAGCAGCTTAGGACAGGCAACTAATGAAAAACTGTTTTTT.

The CDR3: CAWSVKGAAQPQHF. CDR3 coding DNA: TGTGCCTGGAGTGTAAAGGGGGCGGCTCAGCCCCAGCATTTT. The chain joins TRBV30 to TRBJ1-5; 7 nucleotides match TRBD1. The CDR3 is 14 residues long. Germline lookup yields CDR1 GTSNPN and CDR2 SVGIG (reference sequence). Germline trimming cut 0 bases from V and 6 bases from J; bases unmatched to any gene: 5.